Sequencing of this TCR beta chain was carried out in a study of blood T cell repertoires in COVID-19. Whole-study context: Researchers got acute and convalescent COVID-19 samples from the United States, Italy and Spain. The analysed material was cDNA or gDNA that came from T cells, B-cell-depleted T cells, or PBMCs.

Per the study methods: By means of reference gene primer amplification, nucleated cell counts were estimated. Repertoires were generated with immunoSEQ multiplex PCR, while TCRdb's copy carries only in-frame clones and drops some. D and trimming come from the DNA, and the V and J calls and clone size come from that table. The sample gives a few hundred thousand clones, roughly 84% of which show up once; under 3.5% is in the top ten. The sample was peripheral blood. The sequence was obtained from a woman aged 18-29 years with acute or convalescent COVID-19.

CDR3 DNA: TGTGCCTGGAGTGCGGGGACAGGGGGCTTCGTGGCCAAAAACATTCAGTACTTC. Translation: CAWSAGTGGFVAKNIQYF. The J gene is TRBJ2-4, the V gene TRBV30, with 12 bases identical to TRBD1. After removal of 1 base from V and 1 base from J, the junction contained 8 bases not matched to a gene. The CDR3 is 18 amino acids. The germline gives CDR1 GTSNPN, CDR2 SVGIG (reference sequence). Based on the CDR3 plus reference TRBV30 and TRBJ2-4, the full variable domain is SQTIHQWPATLVQPVGSPLSLECTVEGTSNPNLYWYRQAAGRGLQLLFYSVGIGQISSEVPQNLSASRPQDRQFILSSKKLLLSDSGFYLCAWSAGTGGFVAKNIQYFGAGTRLSVL.